The clone carrying this TCR beta chain was counted a few times. Amplified regions were TCR beta CDR3 sequences from RNA transcripts. First-round RT-PCR targeting the TCR CDR3 was performed with the HTBI primer set. TCRdb re-derived calls from the multiplex PCR reads in MiXCR, one entry per CDR3 protein. This table holds a few hundred thousand distinct CDR3 sequences, approximately 18% found once. This record comes from a study of T cells in Graves' hyperthyroidism and ophthalmopathy. V shed 1 base and J shed 10 bases, with 9 bases lying between them. The CDR3 consists of 12 residues. Germline loops: CDR1 SGHTS, CDR2 YDEGEE.

The sequence was collected from a man aged 50 or older with Graves' ophthalmopathy. The chain employs TRBV5-8 and TRBJ2-1; D is unresolved. Material for sequencing was blood. The CDR3, as DNA: TGTGCCAGCAGCTTGTGGCTCGGGGAGCAGTTCTTC. It is translated as CASSLWLGEQFF.